Listed below are T cell receptor beta chains from one sample, sequenced in a study of cytomegalovirus exposure and HLA in healthy donors. This table comes from immunoSEQ multiplex PCR, and its TCRdb copy is limited to in-frame clones, with some not included. The repertoire includes approximately 170,000 clones, approximately 80% of them detected once, and approximately 1.3% sits in the top ten. Sequenced input: PBMCs. These receptors were collected from a boy aged 2 to 10 in good health and CMV-seronegative. Both conserved end residues are part of each CDR3. A D gene is named only where the DNA matches it firmly. Only part of the rows carry a size: once, few, many, or a class if the clone is expanded.

>NA|TRBJ1-1|TRBV7-6|TRBD1
TGTGCCAGCAGCTGGGGACAGGGAGGCACTGAAGCTTTCTTT
CASSWGQGGTEAFF
>NA|TRBJ2-1|TRBV7-2|TRBD2
TGTGCCAGCAGCTTATCCCCGGGGAGGGCCAATGAGCAGTTCTTC
CASSLSPGRANEQFF
>NA|TRBJ1-5|TRBV7-2|NA
TGTGCCAGCAGCTTAATGGCAGGGGCCCATCAGCCCCAGCATTTT
CASSLMAGAHQPQHF
>NA|TRBJ1-2|TRBV7-9|TRBD1
TGTGCCAGCAGCTATTCCGGGACAGGGAACTATGGCTACACCTTC
CASSYSGTGNYGYTF
>NA|TRBJ2-2|TRBV9|TRBD2
TGTGCCAGCAGCGCGTCCCCACAGCGGGGGAACACCGGGGAGCTGTTTTTT
CASSASPQRGNTGELFF
>NA|TRBJ1-4|TRBV5-1|NA
TGCGCCAGCAGCCCGGCGGGAGGGGCTGAAAAACTGTTTTTT
CASSPAGGAEKLFF
>NA|TRBJ2-5|TRBV6-5|TRBD1
TGTGCCAGCAGCCCCCCGGGACAGATAGAGACCCAGTACTTC
CASSPPGQIETQYF
>NA|TRBJ1-4|TRBV25-1|TRBD1
TGTGCCAGCAGTGAATCCAGGGGGTACGAAAAACTGTTTTTT
CASSESRGYEKLFF
>few|TRBJ1-2|TRBV5-1|TRBD1
TGCGCCAGCAGCTTGGACAGGGGAAGTTTGGGCTACACCTTC
CASSLDRGSLGYTF
>few|TRBJ2-7|TRBV18|TRBD1
TGTGCCAGCTCAGCCCGGGACAGGGATTACGAGCAGTACTTC
CASSARDRDYEQYF
>NA|TRBJ2-3|TRBV5-6|NA
TGTGCCAGCAGCTCCGAGGACAGACGGGGTTCAGATACGCAGTATTTT
CASSSEDRRGSDTQYF
>NA|TRBJ2-1|TRBV4-3|TRBD2
TGCGCCAGCAGCCAAGATCGGGCGGGGGGGGCATGGAAGCAGTTCTTC
CASSQDRAGGAWKQFF
>NA|TRBJ1-2|TRBV2|NA
TGTGCCAGCGCGGGGTTTGTCGGCTACACCTTC
CASAGFVGYTF
>few|TRBJ2-3|TRBV4-1|NA
TGCGCCAGCAGCCGACCGGGAGAAAGAATCAATACGCAGTATTTT
CASSRPGERINTQYF
>NA|TRBJ1-1|TRBV9|TRBD1
TGTGCCAGCAGCGTAGGACAGGGACGGGAAGCTTTCTTT
CASSVGQGREAFF
>NA|TRBJ2-4|TRBV5-4|TRBD1
TGTGCCAGCAGCCCCACGACAGGGGGGGGGAACATTCAGTACTTC
CASSPTTGGGNIQYF
>NA|TRBJ1-5|TRBV30|NA
TGTGCCTCATCACAACACCTCATCCCGCGGCAGCCCCAGCATTTT
CASSQHLIPRQPQHF
>NA|TRBJ2-3|TRBV2|TRBD1
TGTGCCATGAGGAAGGTGGGACAGGGGACAGATACGCAGTATTTT
CAMRKVGQGTDTQYF
>NA|TRBJ2-1|TRBV5-1|TRBD1
TGCGCCAGCAGCTCCAGACAGGGTTTCAAGGGTGAGCAGTTCTTC
CASSSRQGFKGEQFF
>NA|TRBJ1-1|TRBV10-3|NA
TGTGCCATCAGTGAGTGGCAGGTTCGCTCGGTGGACACTGAAGCTTTCTTT
CAISEWQVRSVDTEAFF
>NA|TRBJ2-3|TRBV5-8|NA
TGTGCCAGCAGCTTGGCGGGCCGGGGTACGCAGTATTTT
CASSLAGRGTQYF
>NA|TRBJ2-2|TRBV5-6|NA
TGTGCCAGCAGCTCGCGGGGACTTTCTTCGTACACCGGGGAGCTGTTTTTT
CASSSRGLSSYTGELFF
>NA|TRBJ2-5|TRBV2|TRBD2
TGTGCCAGCAGTGGGGAACCGGGACTAGCGACTGCTGGAGGAGAGACCCAGTACTTC
CASSGEPGLATAGGETQYF
>NA|TRBJ2-3|TRBV30|NA
TGTGCCTGGAGTGGAGGAGATACGCAGTATTTT
CAWSGGDTQYF
>once|TRBJ2-1|TRBV27|NA
TGTGCCAGCAGCGCGGGTTTTGGTTTCTCCTACAATGAGCAGTTCTTC
CASSAGFGFSYNEQFF
>NA|TRBJ1-1|TRBV5-6|NA
TGTGCCAGCAGCTTGGATTACCCCCCCGGTTGGAGGGACACTGAAGCTTTCTTT
CASSLDYPPGWRDTEAFF